This T cell receptor (beta chain) was identified in a study of cytomegalovirus exposure and HLA in healthy donors. General study results and limits: Researchers had no immune exposure information except CMV serostatus available.

Both 60 Vbeta primers and 13 Jbeta primers went into the PCR. Assay used: immunoSEQ multiplex PCR; TCRdb lists only in-frame clones, some missing. The sample holds 100,000 to 150,000 clones, about 78% seen once. For this clone: Its antigen is unidentified.

From germline, CDR1 is SQVTM and CDR2 ANQGSEA. The CDR3 has 13 amino acids. The V gene end was trimmed by 7 bases and the J gene end by 6 bases; junction bases not matched to a gene: 11. The V call is TRBV29-1, the J call TRBJ1-1; TRBD1 matches at 7 bases. The sample was PBMCs. This TCR derives from a female donor in good health and CMV-seronegative. CDR3 region: CSAGDSATSEAFF. As DNA, the CDR3 is TGCAGCGCTGGGGACAGCGCAACTTCTGAAGCTTTCTTT.